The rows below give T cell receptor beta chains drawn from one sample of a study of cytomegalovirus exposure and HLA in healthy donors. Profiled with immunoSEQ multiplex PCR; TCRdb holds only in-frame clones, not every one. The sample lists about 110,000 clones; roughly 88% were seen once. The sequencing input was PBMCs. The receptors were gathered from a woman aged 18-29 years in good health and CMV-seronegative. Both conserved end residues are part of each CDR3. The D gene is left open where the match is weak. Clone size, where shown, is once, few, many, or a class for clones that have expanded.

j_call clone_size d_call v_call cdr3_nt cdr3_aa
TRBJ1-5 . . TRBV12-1 TGTGCCAGCGGCCATCGGGAACAGCCCCTTGGAAGCAATCAGCCCCAGCATTTT CASGHREQPLGSNQPQHF
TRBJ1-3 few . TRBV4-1 TGCGCCAGCAGCCAACCCAGACTAGTCTCTGGAAACACCATATATTTT CASSQPRLVSGNTIYF
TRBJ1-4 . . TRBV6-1 TGTGCCAGCACGCTTGACTTGCAGAAACTGTTTTTT CASTLDLQKLFF
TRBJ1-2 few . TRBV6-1 TGTGCCAGCAGCCCCCACGGGAGATGGGGCTATGGCTACACCTTC CASSPHGRWGYGYTF
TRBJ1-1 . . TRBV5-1 TGCGCCAGCAGCTTGGACAGGAACACTGAAGCTTTCTTT CASSLDRNTEAFF
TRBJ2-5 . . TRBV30 TGTGCCTTCGGGACACTGTCGGGAGAGACCCAGTACTTC CAFGTLSGETQYF
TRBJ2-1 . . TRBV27 TGTGCCAGCAGCCCAACAGGCAATGAGCAGTTCTTC CASSPTGNEQFF
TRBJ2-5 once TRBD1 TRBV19 TGTGCCAGTAGTATGCTTGGGGACAGGGCACAAGAGACCCAGTACTTC CASSMLGDRAQETQYF
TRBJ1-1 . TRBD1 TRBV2 TGTGCCAGCAGCCTCCGGGACAGGGGAGGAATCACTTTCTTT CASSLRDRGGITFF
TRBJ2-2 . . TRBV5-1 TGCGCCAGCAGCTTGGCACGGGCGAACACCGGGGAGCTGTTTTTT CASSLARANTGELFF
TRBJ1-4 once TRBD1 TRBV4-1 TGCGCCAGCAGCCAGCGGACAGGGGCAGCTAATGAAAAACTGTTTTTT CASSQRTGAANEKLFF
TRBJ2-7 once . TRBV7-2 TGTGCCAGCAGCTTAGTCTCCAGGGAATCCTACGAGCAGTACTTC CASSLVSRESYEQYF
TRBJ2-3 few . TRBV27 TGTGCCTCACAGGGCCCCATACGCACAGATACGCAGTATTTT CASQGPIRTDTQYF
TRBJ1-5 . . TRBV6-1 TGTGCCAGCAGTGAACTGGGCCGCAATCAGCCCCAGCATTTT CASSELGRNQPQHF
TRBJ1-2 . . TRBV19 TGTGCCAGTAATCCAGGGGTCATCTATGGCTACACCTTC CASNPGVIYGYTF
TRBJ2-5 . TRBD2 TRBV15 TGTGCCACCAGCAGAGGGGGGGGAAGGGAAGAGACCCAGTACTTC CATSRGGGREETQYF
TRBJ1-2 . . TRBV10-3 TGTGCCATCCTCGGGTCGGACTATGGCTACACCTTC CAILGSDYGYTF
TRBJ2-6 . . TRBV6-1 TGTGCCAGCAGTGTAGGGGCTTTGGGAGCCAACGTCCTGACTTTC CASSVGALGANVLTF
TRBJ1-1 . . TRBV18 TGTGCCAGCTCACCTTATATGGGGCACACTGAAGCTTTCTTT CASSPYMGHTEAFF
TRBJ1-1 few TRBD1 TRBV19 TGTGCCAGTAGTTTAGGGACAGGGAACACTGAAGCTTTCTTT CASSLGTGNTEAFF
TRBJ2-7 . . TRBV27 TGTGCCAGCAGTTCCCAGATGGACAACTACGAGCAGTACTTC CASSSQMDNYEQYF
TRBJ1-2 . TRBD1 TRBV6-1 TGTGCCAGCACAAATCCGGGACAGGGAGTCTATGGCTACACCTTC CASTNPGQGVYGYTF
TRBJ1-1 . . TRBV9 TGTGCCAGCAGCGCTGCGGGGTTGACTGAAGCTTTCTTT CASSAAGLTEAFF
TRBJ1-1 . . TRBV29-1 TGCAGCGTTGTCTTCCGACGAAAGCAGGGGATTACGATGAACACTGAAGCTTTCTTT CSVVFRRKQGITMNTEAFF